These 5 T cell receptor beta chains came from one sample sequenced in a study of blood T cell repertoires in COVID-19. Clones were sequenced by immunoSEQ multiplex PCR, and TCRdb holds only the in-frame ones, with some missing. The sample contains roughly 290,000 clones, around 90% of which appear only once. The sequencing input was PBMCs or T cells enriched from blood (not recorded which). All receptors derive from a woman under 30 with acute COVID-19.

This clone was counted a few times. The genes are TRBV6-4 and TRBJ2-6; possibly TRBD2 for D (6 bases). The germline V gene encodes CDR1 MRHNA and CDR2 SNTAGT. V was pared by 3 bases and J by 0 bases, with 6 bases between. The CDR3 is made up of 15 amino acids. CDR3 DNA sequence: TGTGCCAGCAGTGAGGGGGGCTCTGGGGCCAACGTCCTGACTTTC. Its protein is CASSEGGSGANVLTF.

The chain couples TRBV6-5 to TRBJ1-2; D is ambiguous. Deletions cut 5 bases from V and 2 bases from J, with 12 bases between. The CDR3 loop spans 14 amino acids. Germline values: CDR1 MNHEY, CDR2 SVGAGI. The CDR3 region is CASSLTGRNYGYTF. The CDR3 bases are TGTGCCAGCAGTCTAACGGGGAGGAACTATGGCTACACCTTC.

The chain recombines TRBV9 with TRBJ2-4, with D possibly being TRBD2 (6 bases). This CDR3 is 14 amino acids long. Germline V lookup: CDR1 SGDLS, CDR2 YYNGEE. Trimming left V 10 bases short and J 1 base short, with 15 bases between. CDR3 nucleotide sequence: TGTGCCGGGGGGACCCCTTGGGCCAAAAACATTCAGTACTTC. This gives the protein CAGGTPWAKNIQYF.

This clone was recorded once. The CDR3 bases are TGTGCCAGCAGCTTAGGGAATAGCGGGAGGGACTACAATGAGCAGTTCTTC. Protein product: CASSLGNSGRDYNEQFF. This chain links TRBV11-2 with TRBJ2-1; 11 nucleotides agree with TRBD2. This CDR3 contains 17 residues. Per germline, CDR1 SGHAT and CDR2 FQNNGV. Trimming cost V 1 base and J 3 bases; bases outside gene matches: 5.

The chain uses TRBV19 and TRBJ1-5; D is unclear. Germline V lookup: CDR1 LNHDA, CDR2 SQIVND (reference sequence). Trimming stripped 0 bases from V and 1 base from J, with 10 bases between. The CDR3 consists of 16 residues. The CDR3 DNA reads TGTGCCAGTAGTATAGATCTCAGTTGGAGCAATCAGCCCCAGCATTTT. Translated, it gives CASSIDLSWSNQPQHF.